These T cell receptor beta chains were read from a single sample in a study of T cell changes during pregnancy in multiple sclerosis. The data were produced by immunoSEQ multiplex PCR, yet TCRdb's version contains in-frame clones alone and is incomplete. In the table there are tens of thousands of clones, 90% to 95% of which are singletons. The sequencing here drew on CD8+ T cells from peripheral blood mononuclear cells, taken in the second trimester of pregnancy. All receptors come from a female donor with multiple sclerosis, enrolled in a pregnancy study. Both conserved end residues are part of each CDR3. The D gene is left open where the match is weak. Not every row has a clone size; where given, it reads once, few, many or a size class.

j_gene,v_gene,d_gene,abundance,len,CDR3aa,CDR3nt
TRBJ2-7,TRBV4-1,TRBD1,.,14,CASSQGDSYYEQYF,TGCGCCAGCAGCCAAGGGGACAGTTACTACGAGCAGTACTTC
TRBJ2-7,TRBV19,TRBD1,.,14,CASSMGQGAYEQYF,TGTGCCAGTAGCATGGGACAGGGGGCCTACGAGCAGTACTTC
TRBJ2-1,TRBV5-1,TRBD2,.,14,CASSLERGYNEQFF,TGCGCCAGCAGCTTGGAGCGGGGTTACAATGAGCAGTTCTTC
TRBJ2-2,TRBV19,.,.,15,CASSIVPGIPGELFF,TGTGCCAGTAGTATAGTCCCGGGGATCCCCGGGGAGCTGTTTTTT
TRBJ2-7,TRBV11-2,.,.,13,CASSLGTAYEQYF,TGTGCCAGCAGCTTAGGGACAGCCTACGAGCAGTACTTC
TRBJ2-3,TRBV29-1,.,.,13,CSARDFSTDTQYF,TGCAGCGCGCGGGACTTTAGCACAGATACGCAGTATTTT
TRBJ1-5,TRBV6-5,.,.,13,CASSYSENQPQHF,TGTGCCAGCAGTTACTCAGAGAATCAGCCCCAGCATTTT
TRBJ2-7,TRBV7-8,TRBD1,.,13,CASSPRTGYEQYF,TGTGCCAGCAGCCCGCGGACAGGCTACGAGCAGTACTTC
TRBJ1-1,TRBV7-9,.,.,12,CASSLGRGEAFF,TGTGCCAGCAGCTTAGGACGGGGTGAAGCTTTCTTT
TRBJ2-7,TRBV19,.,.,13,CASSLTATYEQYF,TGTGCCAGTAGCCTGACAGCGACCTACGAGCAGTACTTC
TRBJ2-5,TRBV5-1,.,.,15,CASSLGLGGGETQYF,TGCGCCAGCAGCTTGGGTCTGGGTGGAGGAGAGACCCAGTACTTC
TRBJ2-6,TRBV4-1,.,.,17,CASSLVGGSSGANVLTF,TGCGCCAGCAGCCTTGTAGGAGGTAGCTCTGGGGCCAACGTCCTGACTTTC
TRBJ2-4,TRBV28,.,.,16,CASSLFGALAKNIQYF,TGTGCCAGCAGTTTATTTGGGGCCTTAGCCAAAAACATTCAGTACTTC
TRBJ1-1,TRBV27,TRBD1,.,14,CASSITGGSTEAFF,TGTGCCAGCAGCATTACAGGGGGGAGCACTGAAGCTTTCTTT
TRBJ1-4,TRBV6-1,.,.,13,CASTGDPREKLFF,TGTGCCAGCACAGGGGACCCCAGGGAAAAACTGTTTTTT
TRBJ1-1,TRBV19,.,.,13,CASRQGTNTEAFF,TGTGCCAGCAGGCAGGGGACGAACACTGAAGCTTTCTTT
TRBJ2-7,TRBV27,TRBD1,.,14,CASSFGQGAKEQYF,TGTGCCAGCAGTTTTGGACAGGGGGCTAAAGAGCAGTACTTC
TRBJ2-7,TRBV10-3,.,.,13,CAISEAGWDEQYF,TGTGCCATCAGTGAGGCAGGGTGGGACGAGCAGTACTTC
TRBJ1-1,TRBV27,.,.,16,CASSLSVGRLNTEAFF,TGTGCCAGCAGTTTATCAGTGGGGCGGCTAAACACTGAAGCTTTCTTT
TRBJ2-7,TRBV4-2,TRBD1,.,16,CASSQDSEGGAYEQYF,TGTGCCAGCAGCCAAGATAGCGAAGGGGGCGCCTACGAGCAGTACTTC
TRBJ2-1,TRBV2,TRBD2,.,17,CASSEWTSGRLSNEQFF,TGTGCCAGCAGTGAATGGACTAGCGGGAGGTTATCCAATGAGCAGTTCTTC
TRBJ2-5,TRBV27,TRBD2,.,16,CASSSPLGLGFGTQYF,TGTGCCAGCAGTTCGCCTTTGGGACTAGGTTTCGGGACCCAGTACTTC
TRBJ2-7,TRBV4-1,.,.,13,CASSQESVYEQYF,TGCGCCAGCAGCCAAGAAAGCGTTTACGAGCAGTACTTC
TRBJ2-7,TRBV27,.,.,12,CASGRKGYEQYF,TGTGCCAGCGGGAGAAAGGGATACGAGCAGTACTTC
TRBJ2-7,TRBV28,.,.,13,CASSIPSAYEQYF,TGTGCCAGCAGTATCCCTTCAGCCTACGAGCAGTACTTC
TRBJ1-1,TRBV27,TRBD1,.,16,CASSLIPGQGNTEAFF,TGTGCCAGCAGTCTAATCCCGGGACAGGGAAACACTGAAGCTTTCTTT
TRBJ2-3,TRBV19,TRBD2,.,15,CASRDGLAGADTQYF,TGTGCCAGTAGGGACGGACTAGCGGGAGCAGATACGCAGTATTTT
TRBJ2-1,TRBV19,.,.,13,CASSTTAYNEQFF,TGTGCCAGTAGTACGACAGCCTACAATGAGCAGTTCTTC
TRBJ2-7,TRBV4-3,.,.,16,CASSQDPYGINYEQYF,TGCGCCAGCAGCCAAGATCCGTACGGGATCAACTACGAGCAGTACTTC
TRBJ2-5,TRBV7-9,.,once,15,CASSQAKGLPETQYF,TGTGCCAGCAGCCAGGCAAAGGGGCTCCCAGAGACCCAGTACTTC
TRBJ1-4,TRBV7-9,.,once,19,CASSPPGGRDSSTNEKLFF,TGTGCCAGCAGCCCCCCCGGCGGCAGGGATTCCTCAACTAATGAAAAACTGTTTTTT
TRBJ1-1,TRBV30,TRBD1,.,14,CAWDNRGQNTEAFF,TGTGCCTGGGATAACAGGGGGCAGAACACTGAAGCTTTCTTT
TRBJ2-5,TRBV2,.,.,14,CASSDSGSQETQYF,TGTGCCAGCAGTGATTCGGGTTCCCAAGAGACCCAGTACTTC
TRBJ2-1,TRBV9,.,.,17,CASSPVGSRSSYNEQFF,TGTGCCAGCAGCCCGGTGGGTAGCAGAAGCTCCTACAATGAGCAGTTCTTC
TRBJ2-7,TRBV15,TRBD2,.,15,CATSRGTSGNYEQYF,TGTGCCACCAGCAGAGGGACTAGCGGGAACTACGAGCAGTACTTC
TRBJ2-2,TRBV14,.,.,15,CASSQDPIAGGELFF,TGTGCCAGCAGCCAAGATCCTATCGCCGGCGGGGAGCTGTTTTTT
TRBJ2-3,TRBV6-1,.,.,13,CASSANPRDTQYF,TGTGCCAGCAGCGCGAACCCCCGGGATACGCAGTATTTT
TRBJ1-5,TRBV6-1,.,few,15,CASSEGGLSNQPQHF,TGTGCCAGCAGTGAAGGCGGACTTAGCAATCAGCCCCAGCATTTT
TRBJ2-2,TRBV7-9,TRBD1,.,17,CASSLGPGTGGTGELFF,TGTGCCAGCAGCTTAGGTCCCGGGACAGGTGGCACCGGGGAGCTGTTTTTT
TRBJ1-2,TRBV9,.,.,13,CASSPRTGGGYTF,TGTGCCAGCAGCCCTCGGACGGGAGGTGGCTACACCTTC
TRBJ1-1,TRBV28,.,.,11,CASSRGTEAFF,TGTGCCAGCAGCAGGGGCACTGAAGCTTTCTTT
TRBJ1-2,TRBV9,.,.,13,CASSDDSYYGYTF,TGTGCCAGCAGCGACGACAGTTACTATGGCTACACCTTC
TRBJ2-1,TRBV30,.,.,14,CAWRDTTAKREQFF,TGTGCCTGGAGGGATACGACAGCTAAGAGGGAGCAGTTCTTC
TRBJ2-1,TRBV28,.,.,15,CASKWGTGSYNEQFF,TGTGCCAGCAAGTGGGGTACAGGCTCCTACAATGAGCAGTTCTTC
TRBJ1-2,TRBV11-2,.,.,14,CASSLAQGNYGYTF,TGTGCCAGCAGCTTAGCTCAGGGGAACTATGGCTACACCTTC
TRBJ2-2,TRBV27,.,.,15,CASSLLAGATGELFF,TGTGCCAGCAGTTTATTAGCAGGGGCCACCGGGGAGCTGTTTTTT
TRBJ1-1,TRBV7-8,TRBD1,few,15,CASSSTGTGVTEAFF,TGTGCCAGCAGCTCAACCGGGACAGGGGTGACTGAAGCTTTCTTT
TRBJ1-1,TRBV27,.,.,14,CASSPRGPNTEAFF,TGTGCCAGCAGCCCCAGGGGACCAAACACTGAAGCTTTCTTT
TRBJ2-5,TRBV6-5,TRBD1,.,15,CASSYSDRVWETQYF,TGTGCCAGCAGTTACTCCGACAGGGTGTGGGAGACCCAGTACTTC
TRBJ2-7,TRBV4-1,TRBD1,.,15,CASSRAEGQGHEQYF,TGCGCCAGCAGCCGAGCCGAAGGACAGGGCCACGAGCAGTACTTC
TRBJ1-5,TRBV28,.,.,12,CAIYRASQPQHF,TGTGCCATCTACAGGGCCAGCCAGCCCCAGCATTTT